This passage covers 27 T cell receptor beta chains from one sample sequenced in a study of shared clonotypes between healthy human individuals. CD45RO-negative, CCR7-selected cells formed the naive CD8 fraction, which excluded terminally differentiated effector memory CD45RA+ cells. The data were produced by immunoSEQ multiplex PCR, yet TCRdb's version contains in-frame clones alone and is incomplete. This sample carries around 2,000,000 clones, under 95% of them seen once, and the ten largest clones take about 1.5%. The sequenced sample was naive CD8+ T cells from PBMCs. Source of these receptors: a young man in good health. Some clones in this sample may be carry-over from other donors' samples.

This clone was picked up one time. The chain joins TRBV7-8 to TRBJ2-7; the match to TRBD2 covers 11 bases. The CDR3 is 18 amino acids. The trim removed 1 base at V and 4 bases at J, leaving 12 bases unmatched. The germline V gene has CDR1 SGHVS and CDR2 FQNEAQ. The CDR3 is CASSLVRGAGLAGYEQYF. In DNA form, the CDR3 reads TGTGCCAGCAGCTTAGTACGCGGGGCCGGACTAGCGGGTTACGAGCAGTACTTC.

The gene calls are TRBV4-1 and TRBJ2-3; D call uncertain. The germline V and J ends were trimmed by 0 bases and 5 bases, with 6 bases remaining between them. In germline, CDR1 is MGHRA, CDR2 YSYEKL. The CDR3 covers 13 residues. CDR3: CASSQDPEDTQYF. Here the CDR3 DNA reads TGCGCCAGCAGCCAAGACCCGGAAGATACGCAGTATTTT.

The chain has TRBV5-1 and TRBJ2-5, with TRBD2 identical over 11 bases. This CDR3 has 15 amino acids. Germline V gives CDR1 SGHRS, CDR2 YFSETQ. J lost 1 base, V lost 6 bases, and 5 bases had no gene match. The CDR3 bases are TGCGCCAGCACACGGACTAGCGGGCTCCAAGAGACCCAGTACTTC. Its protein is CASTRTSGLQETQYF. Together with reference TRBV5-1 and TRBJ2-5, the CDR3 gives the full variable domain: KAGVTQTPRYLIKTRGQQVTLSCSPISGHRSVSWYQQTPGQGLQFLFEYFSETQRNKGNFPGRFSGRQFSNSRSEMNVSTLELGDSALYLCASTRTSGLQETQYFGPGTRLLVL.

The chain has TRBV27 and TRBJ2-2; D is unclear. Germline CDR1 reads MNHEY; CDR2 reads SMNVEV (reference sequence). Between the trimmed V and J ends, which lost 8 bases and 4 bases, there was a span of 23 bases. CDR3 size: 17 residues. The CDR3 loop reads CASSYGPVGKGTGELFF. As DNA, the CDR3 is TGTGCCAGCTCTTATGGCCCCGTGGGCAAGGGCACCGGGGAGCTGTTTTTT.

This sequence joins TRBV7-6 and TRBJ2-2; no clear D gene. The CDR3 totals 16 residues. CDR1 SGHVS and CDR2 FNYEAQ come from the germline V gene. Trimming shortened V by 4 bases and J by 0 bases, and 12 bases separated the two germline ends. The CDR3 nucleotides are TGTGCCAGCAGCTGGGTTGGGTTAGCGAACACCGGGGAGCTGTTTTTT. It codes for CASSWVGLANTGELFF. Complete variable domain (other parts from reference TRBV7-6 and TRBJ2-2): GAGVSQSPRYKVTKRGQDVALRCDPISGHVSLYWYRQALGQGPEFLTYFNYEAQQDKSGLPNDRFSAERPEGSISTLTIQRTEQRDSAMYRCASSWVGLANTGELFFGEGSRLTVL.

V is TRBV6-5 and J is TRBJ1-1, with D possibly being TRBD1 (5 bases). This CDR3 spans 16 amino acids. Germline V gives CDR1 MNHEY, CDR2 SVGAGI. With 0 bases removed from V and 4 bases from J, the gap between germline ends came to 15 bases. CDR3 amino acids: CASSYSLGASSTEAFF. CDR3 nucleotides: TGTGCCAGCAGTTACTCGTTAGGGGCCTCGTCCACTGAAGCTTTCTTT.

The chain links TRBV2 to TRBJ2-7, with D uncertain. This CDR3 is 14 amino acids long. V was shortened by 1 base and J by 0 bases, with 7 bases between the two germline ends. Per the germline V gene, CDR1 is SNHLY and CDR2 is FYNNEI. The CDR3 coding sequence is TGTGCCAGCAGTGAAGGGCCCAGCTCCTACGAGCAGTACTTC. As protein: CASSEGPSSYEQYF.

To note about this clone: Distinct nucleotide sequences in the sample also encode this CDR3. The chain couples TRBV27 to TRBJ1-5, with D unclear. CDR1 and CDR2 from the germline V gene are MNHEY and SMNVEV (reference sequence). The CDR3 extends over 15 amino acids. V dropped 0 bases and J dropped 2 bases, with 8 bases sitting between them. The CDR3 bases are TGTGCCAGCAGTTTATCGCCCGGAGGCAATCAGCCCCAGCATTTT. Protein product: CASSLSPGGNQPQHF.

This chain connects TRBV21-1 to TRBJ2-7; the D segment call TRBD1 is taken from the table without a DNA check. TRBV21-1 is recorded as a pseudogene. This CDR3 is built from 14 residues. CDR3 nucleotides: TGTGCCAGCAGCAAGGGGGACAGGTCTAACGAGCAGTACTTC. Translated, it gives CASSKGDRSNEQYF.

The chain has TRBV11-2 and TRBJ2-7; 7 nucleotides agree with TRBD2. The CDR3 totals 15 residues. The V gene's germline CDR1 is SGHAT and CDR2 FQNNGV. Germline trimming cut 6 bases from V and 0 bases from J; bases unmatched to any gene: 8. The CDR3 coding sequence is TGTGCCAGCAGAAGCCCACTAGCGATCTCCTACGAGCAGTACTTC. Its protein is CASRSPLAISYEQYF.

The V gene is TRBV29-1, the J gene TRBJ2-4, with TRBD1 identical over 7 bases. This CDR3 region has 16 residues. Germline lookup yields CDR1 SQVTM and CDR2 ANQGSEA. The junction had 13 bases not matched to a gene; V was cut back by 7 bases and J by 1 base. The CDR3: CSAQTGTQGAKNIQYF. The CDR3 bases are TGCAGCGCCCAAACCGGGACACAGGGGGCCAAAAACATTCAGTACTTC.

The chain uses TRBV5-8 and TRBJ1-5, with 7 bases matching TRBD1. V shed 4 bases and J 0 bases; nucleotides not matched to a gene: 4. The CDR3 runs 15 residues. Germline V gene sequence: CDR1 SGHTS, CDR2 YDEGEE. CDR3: CASSAGQHSNQPQHF. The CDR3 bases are TGTGCCAGCAGCGCGGGACAGCATAGCAATCAGCCCCAGCATTTT.

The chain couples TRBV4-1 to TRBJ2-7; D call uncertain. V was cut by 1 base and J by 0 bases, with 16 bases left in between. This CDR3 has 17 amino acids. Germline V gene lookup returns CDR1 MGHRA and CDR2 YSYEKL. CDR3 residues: CASSQGIPGRSSYEQYF. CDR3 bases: TGCGCCAGCAGCCAAGGAATCCCGGGCCGTAGCTCCTACGAGCAGTACTTC.

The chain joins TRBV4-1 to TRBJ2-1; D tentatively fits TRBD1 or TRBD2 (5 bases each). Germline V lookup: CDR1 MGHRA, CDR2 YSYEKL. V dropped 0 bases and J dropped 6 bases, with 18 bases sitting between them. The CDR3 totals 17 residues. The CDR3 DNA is TGCGCCAGCAGCCAAGATCCGGAGAGGGGCCCGACCAATGAGCAGTTCTTC. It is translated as CASSQDPERGPTNEQFF.

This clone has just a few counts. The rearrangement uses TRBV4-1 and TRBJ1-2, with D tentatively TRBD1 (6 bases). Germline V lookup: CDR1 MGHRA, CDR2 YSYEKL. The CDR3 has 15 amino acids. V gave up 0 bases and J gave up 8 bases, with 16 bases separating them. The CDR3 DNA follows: TGCGCCAGCAGCCAAGAAGGAAGGGGGTTGAGCGGCTACACCTTC. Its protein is CASSQEGRGLSGYTF.

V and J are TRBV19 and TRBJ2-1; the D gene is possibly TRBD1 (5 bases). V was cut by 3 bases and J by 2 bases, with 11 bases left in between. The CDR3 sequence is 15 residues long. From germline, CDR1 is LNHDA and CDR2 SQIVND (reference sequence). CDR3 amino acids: CASSITREPYNEQFF. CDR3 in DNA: TGTGCCAGTAGTATTACCAGGGAACCCTACAATGAGCAGTTCTTC.

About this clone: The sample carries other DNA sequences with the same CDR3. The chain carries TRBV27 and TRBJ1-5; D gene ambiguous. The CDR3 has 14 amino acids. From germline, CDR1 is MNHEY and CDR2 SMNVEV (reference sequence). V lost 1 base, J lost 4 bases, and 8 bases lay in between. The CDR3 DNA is TGTGCCAGCAGTTTATTGGGCTCAAATCAGCCCCAGCATTTT. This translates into CASSLLGSNQPQHF.

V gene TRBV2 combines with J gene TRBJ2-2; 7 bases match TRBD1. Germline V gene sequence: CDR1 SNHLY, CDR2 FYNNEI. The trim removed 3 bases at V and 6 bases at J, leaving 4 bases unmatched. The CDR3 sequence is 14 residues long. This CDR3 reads CASSEGRGSGELFF. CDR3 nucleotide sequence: TGTGCCAGCAGTGAGGGCAGGGGGTCCGGGGAGCTGTTTTTT.

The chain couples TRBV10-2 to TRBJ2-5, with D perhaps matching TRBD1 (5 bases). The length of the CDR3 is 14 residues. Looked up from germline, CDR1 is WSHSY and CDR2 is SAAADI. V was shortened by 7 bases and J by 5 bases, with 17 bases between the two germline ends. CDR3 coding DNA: TGCGCCAGCAACTTGAAGGGTCCAGGGGAGACCCAGTACTTC. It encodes CASNLKGPGETQYF.

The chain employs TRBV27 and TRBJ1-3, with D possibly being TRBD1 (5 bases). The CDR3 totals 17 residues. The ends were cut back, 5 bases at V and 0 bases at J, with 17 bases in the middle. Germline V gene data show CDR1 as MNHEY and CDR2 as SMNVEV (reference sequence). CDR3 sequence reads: CASSPSTGDFSGNTIYF. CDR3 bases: TGTGCCAGCAGTCCCTCGACCGGGGACTTCTCTGGAAACACCATATATTTT.

The CDR3 DNA reads as TGTGCCAGCAGCTCCCCTGGTCCTAGCGGGAGGGTACAAGAGACCCAGTACTTC. This encodes CASSSPGPSGRVQETQYF. The chain joins TRBV7-9 to TRBJ2-5; 12 bases match TRBD2. The J segment lost 2 bases and the V segment lost 4 bases, leaving 11 bases of the junction unmatched. Germline lookup yields CDR1 SEHNR and CDR2 FQNEAQ (reference sequence). The CDR3 is 18 residues long.

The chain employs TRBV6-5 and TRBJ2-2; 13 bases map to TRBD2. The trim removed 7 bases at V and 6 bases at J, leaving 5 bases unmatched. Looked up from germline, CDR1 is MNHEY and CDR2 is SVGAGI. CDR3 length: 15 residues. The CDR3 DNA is TGTGCCAGCACCAAACTAGCGGGAGGGTCCGGGGAGCTGTTTTTT. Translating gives CASTKLAGGSGELFF.

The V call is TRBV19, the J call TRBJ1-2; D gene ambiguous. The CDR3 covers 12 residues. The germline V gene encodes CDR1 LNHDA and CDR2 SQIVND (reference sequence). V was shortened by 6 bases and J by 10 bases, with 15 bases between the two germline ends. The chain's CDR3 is CASSQTGLHYTF. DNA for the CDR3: TGTGCCAGTAGCCAAACCGGGCTCCACTACACCTTC.

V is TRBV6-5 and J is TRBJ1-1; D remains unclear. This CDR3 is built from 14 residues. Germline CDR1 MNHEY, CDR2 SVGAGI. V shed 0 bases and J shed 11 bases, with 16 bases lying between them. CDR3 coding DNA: TGTGCCAGCAGTTACTCGCTGGGCGGGAGGGATGCTTTCTTT. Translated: CASSYSLGGRDAFF.

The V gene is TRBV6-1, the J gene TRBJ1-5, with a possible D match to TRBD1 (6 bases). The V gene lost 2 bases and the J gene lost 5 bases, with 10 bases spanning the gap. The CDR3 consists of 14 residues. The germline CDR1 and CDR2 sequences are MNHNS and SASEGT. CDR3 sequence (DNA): TGTGCCAGCAGTGAATCAGGGGTCGATCAGCCCCAGCATTTT. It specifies CASSESGVDQPQHF.

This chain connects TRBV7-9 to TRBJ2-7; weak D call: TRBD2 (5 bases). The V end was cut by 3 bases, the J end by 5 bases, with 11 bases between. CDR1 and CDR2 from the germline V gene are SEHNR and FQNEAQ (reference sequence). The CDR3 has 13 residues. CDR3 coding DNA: TGTGCCAGCAGCTTGACTACTGTAGACGAGCAGTACTTC. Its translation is CASSLTTVDEQYF.

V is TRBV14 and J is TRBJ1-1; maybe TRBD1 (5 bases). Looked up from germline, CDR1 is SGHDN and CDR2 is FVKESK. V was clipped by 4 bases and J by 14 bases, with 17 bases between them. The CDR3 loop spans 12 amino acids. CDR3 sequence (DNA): TGTGCCAGCAGCCTTCGGGGGACCCACCGGTTCTTT. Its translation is CASSLRGTHRFF.